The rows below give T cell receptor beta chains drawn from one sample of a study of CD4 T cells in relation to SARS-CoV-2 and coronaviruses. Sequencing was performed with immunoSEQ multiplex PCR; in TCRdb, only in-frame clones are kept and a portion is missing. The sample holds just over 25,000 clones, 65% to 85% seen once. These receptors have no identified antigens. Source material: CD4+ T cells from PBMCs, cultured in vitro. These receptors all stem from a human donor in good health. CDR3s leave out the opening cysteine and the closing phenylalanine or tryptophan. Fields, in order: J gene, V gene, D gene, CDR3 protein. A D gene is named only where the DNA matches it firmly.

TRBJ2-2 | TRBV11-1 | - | ASSSNVHANTGELF
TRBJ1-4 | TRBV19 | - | ASSEATVPNEKLF
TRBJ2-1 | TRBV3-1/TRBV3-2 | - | ASSQEGGRGAQF
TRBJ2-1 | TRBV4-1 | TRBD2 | ASSEGPASGYNEQF
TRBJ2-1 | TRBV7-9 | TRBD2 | ASSPGGGKEF
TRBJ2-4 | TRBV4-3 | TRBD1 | ASSQGTGQGGDIQY
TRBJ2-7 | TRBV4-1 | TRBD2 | ASSRGTSGGPTYGEQY
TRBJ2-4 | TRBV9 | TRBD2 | ASSVEAGGDIQY
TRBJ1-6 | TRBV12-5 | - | ASGLLVGHSPLH
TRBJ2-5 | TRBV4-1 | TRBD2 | ASSQYGRGSNRETQY
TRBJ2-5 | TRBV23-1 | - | ASSLFLVRETQY
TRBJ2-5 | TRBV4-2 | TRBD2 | ASSRLAGGEETQY
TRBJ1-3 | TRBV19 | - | ASSPHIGEGNTIY
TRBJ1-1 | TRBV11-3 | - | ASSLHGDEAF
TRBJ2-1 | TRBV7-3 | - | ASSNSPSSYNEQF
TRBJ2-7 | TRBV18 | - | ASSPRPETQEQY
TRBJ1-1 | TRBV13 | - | ASSYTLLANTEAF
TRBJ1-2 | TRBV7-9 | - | ASSVDMGYGYT
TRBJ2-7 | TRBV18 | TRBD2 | ASSPDGTGGYEQY
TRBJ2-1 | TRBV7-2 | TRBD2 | ASSLGLAGVNEQF
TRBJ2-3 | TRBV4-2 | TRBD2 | ASSQLNLLADSSTDTQY
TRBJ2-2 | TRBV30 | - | AWSGGNTGTGELF
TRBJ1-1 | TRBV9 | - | ASSPHPLGPGGTEAF
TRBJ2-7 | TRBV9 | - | ASSVEAGLSYEQY
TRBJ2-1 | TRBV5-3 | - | ARSLEQSSYNEQF
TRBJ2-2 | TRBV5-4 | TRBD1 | ASSLRTGLTGELF
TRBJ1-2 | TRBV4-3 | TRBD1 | ASSQIRTGVGGYT
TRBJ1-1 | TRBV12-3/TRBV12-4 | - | ASSQGVAEAF
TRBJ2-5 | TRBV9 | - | ASSVGNGQETQY
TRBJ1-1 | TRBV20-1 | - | SATDMLNTEAF
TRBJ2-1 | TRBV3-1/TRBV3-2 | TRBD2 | ASSPGTSGGNEQF
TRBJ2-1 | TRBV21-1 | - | ASSPQTWALRF